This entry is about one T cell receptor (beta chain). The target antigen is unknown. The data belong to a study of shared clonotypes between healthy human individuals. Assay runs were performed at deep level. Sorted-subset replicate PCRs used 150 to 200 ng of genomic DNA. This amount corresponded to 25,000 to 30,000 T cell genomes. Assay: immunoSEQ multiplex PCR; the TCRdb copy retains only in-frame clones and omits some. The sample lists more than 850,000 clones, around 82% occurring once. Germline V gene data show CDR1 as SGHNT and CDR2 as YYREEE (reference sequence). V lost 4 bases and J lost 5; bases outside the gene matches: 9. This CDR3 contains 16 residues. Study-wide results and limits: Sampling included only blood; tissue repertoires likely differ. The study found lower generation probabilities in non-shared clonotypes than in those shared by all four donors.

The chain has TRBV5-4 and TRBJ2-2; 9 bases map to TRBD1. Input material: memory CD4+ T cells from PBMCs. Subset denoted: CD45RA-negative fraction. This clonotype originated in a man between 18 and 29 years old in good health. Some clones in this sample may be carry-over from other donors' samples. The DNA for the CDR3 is TGTGCCAGCAGCCCTAGAGCCGGGACAGGGACCGGGGAGCTGTTTTTT. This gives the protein CASSPRAGTGTGELFF.